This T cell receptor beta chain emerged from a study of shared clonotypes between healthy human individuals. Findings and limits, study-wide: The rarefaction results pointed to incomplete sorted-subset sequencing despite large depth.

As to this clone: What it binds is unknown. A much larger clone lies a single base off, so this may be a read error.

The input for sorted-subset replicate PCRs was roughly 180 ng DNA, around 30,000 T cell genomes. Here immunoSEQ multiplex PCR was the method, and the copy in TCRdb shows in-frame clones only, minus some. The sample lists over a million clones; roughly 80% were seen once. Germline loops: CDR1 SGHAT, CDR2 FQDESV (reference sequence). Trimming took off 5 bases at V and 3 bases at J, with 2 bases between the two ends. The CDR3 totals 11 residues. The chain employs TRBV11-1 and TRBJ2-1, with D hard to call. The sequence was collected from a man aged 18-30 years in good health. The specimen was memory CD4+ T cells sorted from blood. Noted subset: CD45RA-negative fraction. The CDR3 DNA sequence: TGTGCCAGCAGCCACTACAATGAGCAGTTCTTC. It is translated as CASSHYNEQFF.